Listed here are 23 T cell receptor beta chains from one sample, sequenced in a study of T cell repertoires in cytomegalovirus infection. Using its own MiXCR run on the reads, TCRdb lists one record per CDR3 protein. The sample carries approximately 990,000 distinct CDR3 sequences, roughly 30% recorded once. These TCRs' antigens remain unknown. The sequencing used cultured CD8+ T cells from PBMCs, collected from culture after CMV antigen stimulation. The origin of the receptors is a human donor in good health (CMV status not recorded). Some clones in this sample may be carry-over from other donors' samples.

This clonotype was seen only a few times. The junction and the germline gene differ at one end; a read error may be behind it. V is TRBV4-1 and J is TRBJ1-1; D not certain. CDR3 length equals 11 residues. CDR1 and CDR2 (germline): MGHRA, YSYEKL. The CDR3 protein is CASSQGRTLDF. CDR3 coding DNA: TGCGCCAGCAGCCAAGGCAGGACCCTCGACTTT.

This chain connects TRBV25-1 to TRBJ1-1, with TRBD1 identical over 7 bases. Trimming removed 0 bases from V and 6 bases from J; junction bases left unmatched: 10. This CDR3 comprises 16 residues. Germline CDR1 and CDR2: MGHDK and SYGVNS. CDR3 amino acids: CASSEYKEGARAEAFF. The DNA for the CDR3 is TGTGCCAGCAGTGAATATAAAGAGGGGGCGAGGGCTGAAGCTTTCTTT.

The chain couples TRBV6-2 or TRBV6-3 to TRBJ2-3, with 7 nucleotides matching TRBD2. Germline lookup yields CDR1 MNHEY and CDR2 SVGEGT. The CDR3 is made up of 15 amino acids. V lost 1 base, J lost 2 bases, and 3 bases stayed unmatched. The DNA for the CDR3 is TGTGCCAGCAGTTACTACCGGGGGGACACAGATACGCAGTATTTT. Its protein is CASSYYRGDTDTQYF.

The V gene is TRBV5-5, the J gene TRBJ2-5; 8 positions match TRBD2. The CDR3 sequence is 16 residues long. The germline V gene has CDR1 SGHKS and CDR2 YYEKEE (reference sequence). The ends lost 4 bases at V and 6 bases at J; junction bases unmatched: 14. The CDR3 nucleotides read TGTGCCAGCAGCCTCTCGACGGGGGGGCCCCGGAAGACCCAGTACTTC. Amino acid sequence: CASSLSTGGPRKTQYF.

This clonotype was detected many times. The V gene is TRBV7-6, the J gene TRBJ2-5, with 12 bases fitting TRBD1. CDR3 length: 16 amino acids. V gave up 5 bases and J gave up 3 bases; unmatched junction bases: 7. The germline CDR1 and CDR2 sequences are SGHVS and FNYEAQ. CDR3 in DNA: TGTGCCAGCAGCCCCCGGGACAGGGGGCAAAAAGAGACCCAGTACTTC. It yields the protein CASSPRDRGQKETQYF.

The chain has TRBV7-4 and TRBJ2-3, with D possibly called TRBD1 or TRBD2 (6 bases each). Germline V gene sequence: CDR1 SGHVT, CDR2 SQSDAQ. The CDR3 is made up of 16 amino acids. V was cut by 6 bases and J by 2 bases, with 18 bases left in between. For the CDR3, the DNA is TGTGCCAGCAGACCCACTGGGGGGCCAGTCACAGATACGCAGTATTTT. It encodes CASRPTGGPVTDTQYF. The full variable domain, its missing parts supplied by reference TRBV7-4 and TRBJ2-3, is GAGVSQSPRYKVAKRGRDVALRCDSISGHVTLYWYRQTLGQGSEVLTYSQSDAQRDKSGRPSGRFSAERPERSVSTLKIQRTEQGDSAVYLCASRPTGGPVTDTQYFGPGTRLTVL.

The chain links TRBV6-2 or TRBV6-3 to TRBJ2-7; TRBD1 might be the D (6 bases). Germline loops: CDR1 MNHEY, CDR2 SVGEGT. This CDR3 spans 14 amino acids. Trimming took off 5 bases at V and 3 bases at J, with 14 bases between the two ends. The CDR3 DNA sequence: TGTGCCAGCAGTCATTCAGGGGATGGCTACGAGCAGTACTTC. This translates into CASSHSGDGYEQYF.

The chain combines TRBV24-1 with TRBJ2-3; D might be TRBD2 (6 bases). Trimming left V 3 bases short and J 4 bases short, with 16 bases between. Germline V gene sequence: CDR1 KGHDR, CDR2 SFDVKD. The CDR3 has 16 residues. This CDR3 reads CATSDELAKFPDTQYF. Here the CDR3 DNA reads TGTGCCACCAGTGATGAACTAGCAAAATTCCCAGATACGCAGTATTTT.

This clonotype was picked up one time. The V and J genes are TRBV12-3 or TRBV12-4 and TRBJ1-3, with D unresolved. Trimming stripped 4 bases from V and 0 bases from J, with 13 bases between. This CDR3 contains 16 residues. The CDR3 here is CASSSDGPDSGNTIYF. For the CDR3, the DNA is TGTGCCAGCAGTTCCGACGGGCCAGACTCTGGAAACACCATATATTTT.

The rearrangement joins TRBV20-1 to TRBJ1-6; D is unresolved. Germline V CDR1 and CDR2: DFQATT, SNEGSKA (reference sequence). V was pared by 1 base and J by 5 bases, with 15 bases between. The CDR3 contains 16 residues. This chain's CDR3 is CSARGVRVENNSPLHF. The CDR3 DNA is TGCAGTGCTAGAGGGGTCCGGGTGGAGAATAATTCACCCCTCCACTTT.

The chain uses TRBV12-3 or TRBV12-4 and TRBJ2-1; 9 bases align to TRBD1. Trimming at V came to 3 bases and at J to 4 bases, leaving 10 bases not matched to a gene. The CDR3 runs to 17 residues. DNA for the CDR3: TGTGCCAGCAGTTTGCGCGCTCCGGGACAGGGATACAATGAGCAGTTCTTC. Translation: CASSLRAPGQGYNEQFF.

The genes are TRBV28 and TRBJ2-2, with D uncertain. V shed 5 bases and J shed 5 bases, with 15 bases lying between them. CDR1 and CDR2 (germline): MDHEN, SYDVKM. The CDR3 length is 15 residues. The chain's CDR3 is CASSLQLIGTGELFF. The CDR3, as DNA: TGTGCCAGCAGTCTACAGCTGATTGGAACCGGGGAGCTGTTTTTT.

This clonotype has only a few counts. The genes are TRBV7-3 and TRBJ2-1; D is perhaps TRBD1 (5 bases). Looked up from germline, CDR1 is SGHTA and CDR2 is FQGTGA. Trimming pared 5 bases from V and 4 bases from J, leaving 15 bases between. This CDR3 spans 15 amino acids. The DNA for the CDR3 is TGTGCCAGCAGCCAAGTCCGGACAACGTACAATGAGCAGTTCTTC. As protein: CASSQVRTTYNEQFF.

CDR3 protein: CASSLGLSPLPQHF. The CDR3 nucleotides read TGTGCCAGCAGCTTGGGCCTCTCTCCCTTGCCCCAGCATTTT. The chain uses TRBV7-8 and TRBJ1-5; D not resolved. CDR3 length equals 14 residues. The V end was cut by 3 bases, the J end by 9 bases, with 15 bases between. Germline CDR1 and CDR2: SGHVS and FQNEAQ.

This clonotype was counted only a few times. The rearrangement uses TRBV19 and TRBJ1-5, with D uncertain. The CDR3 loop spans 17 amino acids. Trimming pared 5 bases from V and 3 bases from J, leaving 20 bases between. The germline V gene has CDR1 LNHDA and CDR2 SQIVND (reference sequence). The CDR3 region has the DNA TGTGCCAGTAGTCCACCCCGGAACAGAAGGTCCAATCAGCCCCAGCATTTT. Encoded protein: CASSPPRNRRSNQPQHF. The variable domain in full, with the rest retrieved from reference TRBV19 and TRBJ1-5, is DGGITQSPKYLFRKEGQNVTLSCEQNLNHDAMYWYRQDPGQGLRLIYYSQIVNDFQKGDIAEGYSVSREKKESFPLTVTSAQKNPTAFYLCASSPPRNRRSNQPQHFGDGTRLSIL.

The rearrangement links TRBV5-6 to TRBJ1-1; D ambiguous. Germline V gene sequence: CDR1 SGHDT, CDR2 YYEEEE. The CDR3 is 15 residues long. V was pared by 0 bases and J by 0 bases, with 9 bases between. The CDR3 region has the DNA TGTGCCAGCAGCTTGGCGAGGAAAATGAACACTGAAGCTTTCTTT. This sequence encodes CASSLARKMNTEAFF.

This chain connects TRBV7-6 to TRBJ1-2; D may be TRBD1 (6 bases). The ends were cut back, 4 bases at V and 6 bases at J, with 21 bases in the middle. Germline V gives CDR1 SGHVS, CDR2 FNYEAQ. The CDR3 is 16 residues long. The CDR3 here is CASSSGGVGGKDGYTF. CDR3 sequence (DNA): TGTGCCAGCAGCTCCGGGGGGGTTGGGGGCAAGGATGGCTACACCTTC.

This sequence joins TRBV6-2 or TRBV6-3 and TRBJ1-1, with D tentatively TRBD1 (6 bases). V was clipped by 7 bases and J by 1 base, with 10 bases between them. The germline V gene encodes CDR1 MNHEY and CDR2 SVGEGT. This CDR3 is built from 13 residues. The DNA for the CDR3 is TGTGCCAGCACCCAAGGGGGGAACACTGAAGCTTTCTTT. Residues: CASTQGGNTEAFF.

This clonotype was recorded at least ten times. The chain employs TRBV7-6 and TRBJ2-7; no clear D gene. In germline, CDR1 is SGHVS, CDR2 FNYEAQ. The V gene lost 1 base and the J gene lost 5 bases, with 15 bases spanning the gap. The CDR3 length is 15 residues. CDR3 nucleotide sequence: TGTGCCAGCAGCTTAGGGCCCACTTGGCAAGACGAGCAGTACTTC. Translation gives CASSLGPTWQDEQYF.

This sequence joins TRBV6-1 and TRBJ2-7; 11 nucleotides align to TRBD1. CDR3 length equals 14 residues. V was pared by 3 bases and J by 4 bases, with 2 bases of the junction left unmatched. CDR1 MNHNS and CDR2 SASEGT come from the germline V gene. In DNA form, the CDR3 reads TGTGCCAGCAGTGACGGGACAGGGGGGTACGAGCAGTACGTC. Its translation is CASSDGTGGYEQYV.

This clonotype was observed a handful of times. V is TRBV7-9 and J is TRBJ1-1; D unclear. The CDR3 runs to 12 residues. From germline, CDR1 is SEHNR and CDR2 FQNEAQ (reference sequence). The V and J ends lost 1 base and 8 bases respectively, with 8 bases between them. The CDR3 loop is CASSLVRPEAFF. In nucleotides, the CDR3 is TGTGCCAGCAGCTTAGTTAGGCCAGAAGCTTTCTTT.

Written as DNA, the CDR3 is TGTGCCAGCAGTCTGGACAGGGGACTCACAGATACGCAGTATTTT. Protein product: CASSLDRGLTDTQYF. J is TRBJ2-3 and V is TRBV6-6, with 9 bases matching TRBD1. V lost 5 bases and J lost 2; bases outside the gene matches: 5. There are 15 residues in the CDR3. Germline CDR1 MNHNY, CDR2 SVGAGI (reference sequence).

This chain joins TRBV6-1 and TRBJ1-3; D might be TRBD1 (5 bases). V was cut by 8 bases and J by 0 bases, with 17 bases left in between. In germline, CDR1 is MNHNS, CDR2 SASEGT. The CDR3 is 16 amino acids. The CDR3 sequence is CASGVNAQDSGNTIYF. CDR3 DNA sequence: TGTGCCAGCGGGGTGAATGCACAGGACTCTGGAAACACCATATATTTT.